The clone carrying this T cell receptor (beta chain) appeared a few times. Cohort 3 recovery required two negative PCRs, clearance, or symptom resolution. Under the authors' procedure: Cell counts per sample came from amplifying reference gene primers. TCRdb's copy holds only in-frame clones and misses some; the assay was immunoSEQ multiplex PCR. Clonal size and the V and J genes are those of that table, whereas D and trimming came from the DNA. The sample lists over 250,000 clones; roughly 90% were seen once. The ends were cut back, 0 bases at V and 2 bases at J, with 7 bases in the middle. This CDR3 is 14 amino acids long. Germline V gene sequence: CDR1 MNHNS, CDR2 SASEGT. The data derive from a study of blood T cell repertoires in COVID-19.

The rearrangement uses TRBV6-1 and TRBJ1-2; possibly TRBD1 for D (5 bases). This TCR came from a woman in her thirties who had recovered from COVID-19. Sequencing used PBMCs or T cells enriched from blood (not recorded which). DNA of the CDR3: TGTGCCAGCAGTGAAGCCTGGGGCAACTATGGCTACACCTTC. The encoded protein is CASSEAWGNYGYTF.